The 8 T cell receptor beta chains below all came from one sample that was sequenced in a study of graft-versus-host responses after intestinal transplantation. These receptors have no identified antigens. Measured with immunoSEQ multiplex PCR; TCRdb has only the in-frame clones, and not every one. This sample carries some 97,000 clones, about 90% of them seen once, and the ten largest clones take more than 0.75%. The starting material was unstimulated CD4+ T cells sorted from spleen or lymph node cells, obtained before transplant. The source of these receptors is a human donor who was the organ donor for an intestinal transplant.

V is TRBV9 and J is TRBJ1-2, with 7 bases aligning to TRBD1. This CDR3 has 15 residues. The germline V gene encodes CDR1 SGDLS and CDR2 YYNGEE. J gave up 4 bases and V 4 bases, and 10 bases lay outside the gene matches. The chain's CDR3 is CASSLIPTGSYGYTF. The CDR3 DNA sequence: TGTGCCAGCAGCTTAATACCGACAGGGAGCTATGGCTACACCTTC.

The chain has TRBV7-8 and TRBJ1-2; 7 bases align to TRBD1. J was trimmed by 5 bases and V by 1 base; bases with no gene match: 16. The CDR3 loop spans 18 amino acids. Germline V gene sequence: CDR1 SGHVS, CDR2 FQNEAQ. Written as DNA, the CDR3 is TGTGCCAGCAGCTTAGTCCAGGGCCGAGGCAGGGGGTCTTATGGCTACACCTTC. Its translation: CASSLVQGRGRGSYGYTF. The full variable domain, its missing parts supplied by reference TRBV7-8 and TRBJ1-2, is GAGVSQSPRYKVAKRGQDVALRCDPISGHVSLFWYQQALGQGPEFLTYFQNEAQLDKSGLPSDRFFAERPEGSVSTLKIQRTQQEDSAVYLCASSLVQGRGRGSYGYTFGSGTRLTVV.

The V and J genes are TRBV5-1 and TRBJ1-5, with D unresolved. In germline, CDR1 is SGHRS, CDR2 YFSETQ. There are 13 residues in the CDR3. V was clipped by 0 bases and J by 4 bases, with 5 bases between them. CDR3 nucleotides: TGCGCCAGCAGCTTGGATCAGAATCAGCCCCAGCATTTT. Translation: CASSLDQNQPQHF.

A single count supports this clone. The chain employs TRBV18 and TRBJ1-1; D is ambiguous. The CDR3 consists of 14 residues. CDR1 is KGHSH, CDR2 LQKENI, per germline. V lost 2 bases to trimming and J lost 1 base, with 8 bases between them. CDR3 residues: CASSPGQENTEAFF. The CDR3 nucleotides read TGTGCCAGCTCACCAGGGCAGGAGAACACTGAAGCTTTCTTT.

V is TRBV5-1 and J is TRBJ2-7; the D gene could be TRBD1 or TRBD2 (5 bases each). V dropped 3 bases and J dropped 2 bases, with 21 bases sitting between them. The CDR3 is 17 amino acids. Germline CDR1 reads SGHRS; CDR2 reads YFSETQ. DNA of the CDR3: TGCGCCAGCAGCTCGGTTCAGAGGGGTAAAGAGGCCTACGAGCAGTACTTC. Residues: CASSSVQRGKEAYEQYF.

CDR3 amino acids: CASSPAGTVSGNTIYF. In nucleotides, the CDR3 is TGTGCCAGCTCACCCGCCGGGACGGTGTCTGGAAACACCATATATTTT. V usage is TRBV18 and J usage is TRBJ1-3; D possibly corresponds to TRBD1 (5 bases). V shed 3 bases and J shed 1 base, with 13 bases lying between them. The CDR3 runs 16 residues. The germline V gene has CDR1 KGHSH and CDR2 LQKENI.

This clone was observed once. The V call is TRBV2, the J call TRBJ2-1; TRBD2 aligns across 8 bases. The CDR3 consists of 15 residues. The germline V gene encodes CDR1 SNHLY and CDR2 FYNNEI. J gave up 3 bases and V 8 bases, and 9 bases lay outside the gene matches. CDR3 DNA: TGTGCCAGCCAGCCTGGGGCGGGGGGCTACAATGAGCAGTTCTTC. This gives the protein CASQPGAGGYNEQFF.

This clone was seen a few times. This chain's CDR3 is CAASRGPGNGYTF. CDR3 sequence (DNA): TGTGCCGCATCCAGAGGGCCTGGGAATGGCTACACCTTC. J is TRBJ1-2 and V is TRBV6-6; D remains ambiguous. The ends were cut back, 11 bases at V and 6 bases at J, with 19 bases in the middle. The CDR3 is 13 residues long. The germline V gene has CDR1 MNHNY and CDR2 SVGAGI (reference sequence).